The source of this TCR beta chain is a study of graft-versus-host responses after intestinal transplantation. Germline V gene lookup returns CDR1 SGHRS and CDR2 YFSETQ. The CDR3 consists of 13 residues. The V and J ends lost 4 bases and 4 bases respectively, with 11 bases between them. Profiling relied on immunoSEQ multiplex PCR, and the TCRdb table lists in-frame clones only, not all of them. The table has about 36,000 clones, approximately 94% seen once. Comments on this clone: Antigen: not known.

The chain recombines TRBV5-1 with TRBJ1-1, with D possibly matching TRBD1 (5 bases). The sequenced sample was unstimulated CD4+ T cells sorted from spleen or lymph node cells, obtained before transplant. The TCR originated in a human donor who was the organ donor for an intestinal transplant. CDR3 residues: CASSPGLPTEAFF. CDR3 sequence (DNA): TGCGCCAGCAGCCCGGGACTTCCCACTGAAGCTTTCTTT.